This T cell receptor (beta chain) was found in a study of cytomegalovirus exposure and HLA in healthy donors. Study observations and caveats: The majority of CMV-associated TCR beta chains were reported as apparently HLA-restricted in a later analysis. Equally common other TCR beta chains were less clonally expanded than HLA-associated ones, a later analysis found.

The CDR3 extends over 13 amino acids. CDR1 MNHEY and CDR2 SMNVEV come from the germline V gene (reference sequence). The V and J ends lost 2 bases and 5 bases respectively, with 7 bases between them. Primers for the PCR totalled 60 Vbeta and 13 Jbeta. Repertoires were generated with immunoSEQ multiplex PCR, while TCRdb's copy carries only in-frame clones and drops some. The sample carries 190,000 or so clones, roughly 80% recorded once. Details on this clone: As yet, its antigen is unknown.

The origin of this receptor is a boy aged 10-17 years in good health and CMV-seronegative. The source material was PBMCs. The chain has TRBV27 and TRBJ1-5, with TRBD1 as a possible D gene (5 bases). The CDR3 bases are TGTGCCAGCAGTTTAAGGGGCTATCAGCCCCAGCATTTT. This translates into CASSLRGYQPQHF.